This T cell receptor beta chain was sequenced for a study of PD-L1 blockade in urothelial cancer. The overall study: Timepoints chosen for blood analysis were 3 weeks (second dose) and 6 weeks after treatment start.

The CDR3 length is 16 residues. Per germline, CDR1 SNHLY and CDR2 FYNNEI. The ends lost 2 bases at V and 1 base at J; junction bases unmatched: 7. Diagnoses among patients were locally advanced or metastatic urothelial carcinoma. TCRdb's table, derived via immunoSEQ multiplex PCR, lists solely in-frame clones and lacks some. The table records about 43,000 clones, around 89% of them present only once. The sample was PBMCs, taken around atezolizumab (anti-PD-L1) treatment. The source is a woman aged 60-75 years with urothelial cancer. V is TRBV2 and J is TRBJ2-7, with 8 bases identical to TRBD2. CDR3 in amino acids: CASSENEGTRSYEQYF. The CDR3 DNA follows: TGTGCCAGCAGTGAAAATGAGGGGACTAGATCCTACGAGCAGTACTTC.